The next 22 T cell receptor beta chains were all read from a single sample in a study of T cell clonality in common variable immunodeficiency. Generated by immunoSEQ multiplex PCR, the TCRdb table keeps only in-frame clones and is missing some. Singletons are absent from the sample, which has tens of thousands of clones. The sequenced material came from peripheral blood mononuclear cells. The receptors were gathered from a person aged 18 to 75 in good health.

This clone was detected many times. The CDR3 end falls 3 residues outside the read, so it is completed with the germline J gene. J is TRBJ2-2 and V is TRBV5-1; D might be TRBD2 (6 bases). Germline V CDR1 and CDR2: SGHRS, YFSETQ. This CDR3 contains 15 residues. V lost 4 bases and J lost 1, with 11 bases in between. The part of the CDR3 DNA that was read is TGCGCCAGCAGCAAATGGGGGGAGAACACCGGGGAG. It translates to CASSKWGENTGE. The CDR3 in its entirety is CASSKWGENTGELFF.

This clone turned up a few times. A read error may produce the germline difference seen at one junction end. The read ends 3 residues early relative to the CDR3; the germline J gene fills the gap. The chain is built from TRBV5-5 and TRBJ2-7, with 7 nucleotides matching TRBD1. Per germline, CDR1 SGHKS and CDR2 YYEKEE (reference sequence). This CDR3 contains 14 residues. CDR3 region: CASNLGQLTYEQYF. The sequenced part of the CDR3 DNA is TGTGCCAGCAACTTGGGACAGCTCACCTACGAG.

Regarding this clone: Read sequence stops 3 residues before the CDR3 end, and the germline J gene provides the missing end. This sequence joins TRBV19 and TRBJ2-7; D is ambiguous. The CDR3 has 13 residues. CDR1 is LNHDA, CDR2 SQIVND, per germline (reference sequence). Trimming shortened V by 3 bases and J by 5 bases, and 11 bases separated the two germline ends. The sequenced CDR3 bases are TGTGCCAGTAGTATTCTGTCGAGCAACGAG. Its protein product is CASSILSSNE. The whole CDR3 region reads CASSILSSNEQYF.

This clone was found many times. The read halts 3 residues ahead of the CDR3 end, with the missing end drawn from the germline J gene. The chain links TRBV14 to TRBJ2-7, with TRBD2 matching 9 bases. The length of the CDR3 is 15 residues. V dropped 4 bases and J dropped 3; count of bases not matched to a gene: 7. Germline-derived CDR1 and CDR2 are SGHDN and FVKESK. The CDR3 bases that were read are TGTGCCAGCAGCCCGCGGGGGGGCCGACACTACGAG. It translates to CASSPRGGRHYE. From start to end, the CDR3 is CASSPRGGRHYEQYF.

This clone has more than one count but fewer than ten. The CDR3 end is not reached by the read, which stops 3 residues before it; the germline J gene fills it in. The chain employs TRBV7-9 and TRBJ2-5, with 10 bases that match TRBD1. V dropped 3 bases and J dropped 1; count of bases not matched to a gene: 2. The length of the CDR3 is 15 residues. The germline V gene has CDR1 SEHNR and CDR2 FQNEAQ (reference sequence). The sequenced CDR3 bases are TGTGCCAGCAGCTTGGGACAGGGGCGCCAAGAGACC. Translated, it gives CASSLGQGRQET. The entire CDR3 protein is CASSLGQGRQETQYF.

There are many counts of this clone. CDR3 residues: CASGLGRQAGYNEQFF. CDR3 bases read: TGTGCTAGTGGTTTGGGTAGACAGGCGGGATACAATGAG. V usage is TRBV12-5 and J usage is TRBJ2-1; D may match TRBD1 or TRBD2 (6 bases each). The read falls 3 residues short of the CDR3 end, and the missing part is taken from the germline J gene. CDR3 length: 16 amino acids. Germline V gene sequence: CDR1 LGHNT, CDR2 FRNRAP. The germline V and J ends were trimmed by 1 base and 4 bases, with 14 bases remaining between them.

This clone was seen only a few times. The sequenced fragment ends 3 residues before the CDR3 boundary, so the rest is inferred from the germline J gene. The rearrangement links TRBV30 to TRBJ1-1; 7 nucleotides line up with TRBD1. This CDR3 is 11 amino acids long. The ends lost 7 bases at V and 5 bases at J; junction bases unmatched: 4. CDR1 and CDR2 from the germline V gene are GTSNPN and SVGIG (reference sequence). The covered CDR3 bases are TGTGCCTACAGGGGAGATACTGAA. Its protein product is CAYRGDTE. From start to end, the CDR3 is CAYRGDTEAFF.

In this sample, this clone turned up many times. The CDR3 end lies 3 residues beyond the end of the read and is filled in from the germline J gene. The V and J genes are TRBV28 and TRBJ2-2; D possibly corresponds to TRBD2 (6 bases). The germline V gene has CDR1 MDHEN and CDR2 SYDVKM. Trimming pared 2 bases from V and 4 bases from J, leaving 17 bases between. The CDR3 sequence is 17 residues long. The CDR3 region is CASSLKGGVMGTGELFF. The part of the CDR3 DNA that was read is TGTGCCAGCAGTTTAAAGGGCGGGGTTATGGGCACCGGGGAG.

This clone was counted at least ten times. The CDR3 is cut off 3 residues early in the read; its end comes from the germline J gene. The V call is TRBV23-1, the J call TRBJ2-3; D ambiguous. TRBV23-1 carries the ORF label, with uncertain function. V gave up 6 bases and J gave up 7 bases, with 14 bases separating them. The CDR3 loop spans 13 amino acids. CDR3 DNA, as far as it was read: TGCGCCAGCAGCCCTTGCTACTCACATACG. Protein product: CASSPCYSHT. In full, the CDR3 reads CASSPCYSHTQYF.

Many counts were recorded for this clone. The CDR3 end lies 3 residues beyond the end of the read and is filled in from the germline J gene. This chain links TRBV6-1 with TRBJ2-7, with 12 positions matching TRBD1. Germline CDR1 is MNHNS and CDR2 is SASEGT. Trimming cost V 1 base and J 6 bases; bases outside gene matches: 4. The CDR3 length is 15 residues. The DNA read from the CDR3 is TGTGCCAGCAGTGAAGAAGGGACAGGGGGCAGCGAG. Translating gives CASSEEGTGGSE. The CDR3 reads in full as CASSEEGTGGSEQYF.

This clone occurred many times. The CDR3 is cut off 3 residues early in the read; its end comes from the germline J gene. The chain links TRBV5-6 to TRBJ2-2; 11 positions agree with TRBD1. V lost 4 bases to trimming and J lost 5 bases; unmatched junction nucleotides: 4. The CDR3 has 15 residues. Per germline, CDR1 SGHDT and CDR2 YYEEEE. The part of the CDR3 DNA that was read is TGTGCCAGCAGCGCCGGGACAGGGGGAACCGGGGAG. Its protein product is CASSAGTGGTGE. The full CDR3 reads CASSAGTGGTGELFF.

This clone showed up many times. The read ends 3 residues shy of where the CDR3 ends; the end is completed using the germline J gene. The chain combines TRBV6-1 with TRBJ1-3; possible D gene TRBD1, 6 bases. The V gene lost 2 bases and the J gene lost 0 bases, with 11 bases spanning the gap. Germline V gene lookup returns CDR1 MNHNS and CDR2 SASEGT. The CDR3 has 16 amino acids. CDR3 protein: CASSEYTGSSGNTIYF. The sequenced CDR3 bases are TGTGCCAGCAGTGAATACACAGGGAGCTCTGGAAACACC.

The sample holds many counts of this clone. Read coverage stops 3 residues before the CDR3 terminus; the germline J gene supplies the remainder. The chain links TRBV20-1 to TRBJ2-3; 7 positions match TRBD2. The CDR3 is made up of 12 amino acids. The V gene end was trimmed by 7 bases and the J gene end by 6 bases; junction bases not matched to a gene: 7. Germline CDR1 reads DFQATT; CDR2 reads SNEGSKA (reference sequence). CDR3 DNA (partial): TGCAGTGTTGGGGGGGGTTTGGATACG. As protein: CSVGGGLDT. The entire CDR3 reads CSVGGGLDTQYF.

This clone appeared many times. The CDR3 goes on 3 residues after the read ends, and that part is filled in from the germline J gene. The chain uses TRBV6-1 and TRBJ1-1; possibly TRBD1 for D (6 bases). The CDR3 is 15 amino acids. Germline CDR1 reads MNHNS; CDR2 reads SASEGT. The V end lost 4 bases, the J end lost 1 base, and 13 bases lay between the germline ends. The sequenced CDR3 bases are TGTGCCAGCAGTGGTCGCGCGGGGGCGAACACTGAA. Residues: CASSGRAGANTE. The entire CDR3 reads CASSGRAGANTEAFF.

This clone was counted at least ten times. The read ends 3 residues before the CDR3 terminus; that terminus is restored from the germline J gene. The gene calls are TRBV30 and TRBJ1-2; D possibly corresponds to TRBD1 (5 bases). The CDR3 consists of 14 residues. Germline V gene data show CDR1 as GTSNPN and CDR2 as SVGIG (reference sequence). CDR3 loop: CAWSPTPGLGGYTF. The part of the CDR3 DNA that was read is TGTGCCTGGAGTCCAACTCCGGGACTAGGGGGC.

This clone was detected ten times or more. The read ends 3 residues early relative to the CDR3; the germline J gene fills the gap. This chain uses TRBV19 with TRBJ1-2; perhaps TRBD1 as D (6 bases). The CDR3 length is 14 residues. Germline-derived CDR1 and CDR2 are LNHDA and SQIVND (reference sequence). V lost 7 bases and J lost 0, with 12 bases in between. CDR3 residues: CASTSAGANYGYTF. The CDR3 bases that were read are TGTGCCAGTACCTCAGCAGGGGCTAACTATGGC.

This clone appeared many times. The CDR3 end lies 3 residues beyond the end of the read and is filled in from the germline J gene. The chain has TRBV20-1 and TRBJ1-5; maybe TRBD1 (6 bases). Germline V gene lookup returns CDR1 DFQATT and CDR2 SNEGSKA (reference sequence). This CDR3 has 12 amino acids. The germline V and J ends were trimmed by 0 bases and 7 bases, with 7 bases remaining between them. The CDR3 region is CSARDRGQPQHF. CDR3 DNA (partial): TGCAGTGCTAGAGATAGGGGGCAGCCC.

This clone has ten or more counts. The DNA ends 3 residues before the CDR3 does, and the rest of the CDR3 is filled in from the germline J gene. V gene TRBV7-9 combines with J gene TRBJ1-3, with TRBD1 as a possible D gene (6 bases). Trimming took off 2 bases at V and 3 bases at J, with 8 bases between the two ends. Germline lookup yields CDR1 SEHNR and CDR2 FQNEAQ (reference sequence). The CDR3 has 14 residues. This chain's CDR3 is CASSLSGVGNTIYF. The CDR3 bases that were read are TGTGCCAGCAGCTTATCAGGGGTTGGAAACACC.

This clone was detected many times. The CDR3 extends 3 residues past the end of the read, so its final part is completed from the germline J gene. V is TRBV30 and J is TRBJ1-1; 7 nucleotides align to TRBD1. The CDR3 totals 12 residues. V lost 8 bases to trimming and J lost 4 bases; unmatched junction nucleotides: 7. The germline V gene encodes CDR1 GTSNPN and CDR2 SVGIG (reference sequence). CDR3 in amino acids: CAGRPGGTEAFF. CDR3 DNA, as far as it was read: TGTGCCGGAAGGCCAGGGGGCACTGAA.

This clone was observed many times. With the read ending 3 residues before the CDR3 end, the germline J gene is used to fill in that end. At the DNA level, this CDR3 is encoded by other sequences in the same sample as well. V gene TRBV7-8 combines with J gene TRBJ1-3; tentative D call: TRBD1 (5 bases). The CDR3 sequence is 17 residues long. In germline, CDR1 is SGHVS, CDR2 FQNEAQ. Trimming cost V 5 bases and J 4 bases, with 21 bases left between them. The CDR3 sequence is CASSPDGGLASGNTIYF. Incomplete CDR3 DNA: TGTGCCAGCAGCCCGGACGGGGGGTTGGCCTCCGGAAACACC.

This clone was observed many times. The CDR3 end falls 3 residues outside the read, so it is completed with the germline J gene. This chain links TRBV5-1 with TRBJ2-2; 7 nucleotides align to TRBD1. Germline-derived CDR1 and CDR2 are SGHRS and YFSETQ. CDR3 length: 13 amino acids. V lost 4 bases, J lost 8 bases, and 5 bases stayed unmatched. CDR3 bases read: TGCGCCAGCAGCCCGGACAGGCCGGGGGAG. This translates into CASSPDRPGE. From start to end, the CDR3 is CASSPDRPGELFF.

This clone was found many times. The CDR3 goes on 3 residues after the read ends, and that part is filled in from the germline J gene. V gene TRBV19 combines with J gene TRBJ2-7; D not certain. The germline V gene has CDR1 LNHDA and CDR2 SQIVND (reference sequence). This CDR3 is built from 15 residues. Trimming stripped 5 bases from V and 2 bases from J, with 16 bases between. CDR3 residues: CASSPLVGPTYEQYF. The sequenced CDR3 bases are TGTGCCAGTAGTCCGCTGGTGGGCCCAACCTACGAG.